This T cell receptor beta chain was sequenced for a study of identical twins. General observations from the study: Models underestimated out-of-frame TCR alpha sharing in monozygotic twins. Cross-sectional statistics, not tracking of the same donors, supported the conclusions.

A universal primer site came from template switching; cDNA carried unique molecular identifiers. Each CDR3 protein gets one entry after TCRdb re-called the 5' RACE reads with MiXCR. Among around 230,000 distinct CDR3 sequences listed, roughly a tenth were seen once. Germline values: CDR1 LNHDA, CDR2 SQIVND (reference sequence). Trimming shortened V by 6 bases and J by 3 bases, and 9 bases separated the two germline ends. This CDR3 contains 13 residues. This clonotype was seen only a few times. Its antigen is currently unknown. The TCR was taken from a woman in her late teens or twenties in good health. The chain couples TRBV19 to TRBJ1-3; D uncertain. The source material was memory (CD45RO+) T cells sorted from blood. The CDR3 DNA sequence: TGTGCCAGTAGCCTAGATCTTGGAAACACCATATATTTT. Protein: CASSLDLGNTIYF.